The TCR beta chain described here comes from a study of T cells in women clearing cervical HPV infection. Study-level points and caveats: TRBV6-7 abundance was lower in cases than controls (around 0.1% versus 0.15%). Combining TCR richness with V gene abundances gave approximately 0.84 AUC.

Data came from immunoSEQ multiplex PCR; TCRdb stores just in-frame clones and leaves some out. The sample holds some 46,000 clones. Germline-derived CDR1 and CDR2 are SGHTA and FQGNSA. V lost 2 bases to trimming and J lost 0 bases, with 8 bases between them. The CDR3 extends over 15 amino acids. Concerning this clone itself: Antigen unknown. With the read ending 3 residues before the CDR3 end, the germline J gene is used to fill in that end.

What was sequenced was blood buffy coat. This TCR derives from a woman aged 18 to 75 with a cervical HPV16 infection that either progressed to CIN3+ or cleared (not recorded which). The J gene is TRBJ2-1, the V gene TRBV7-2, with TRBD2 as a possible D gene (6 bases). The covered CDR3 bases are TGTGCCAGCAGCTTAAGCGGGCTCTCCTACAATGAG. Translated: CASSLSGLSYNE. The whole CDR3 region reads CASSLSGLSYNEQFF.